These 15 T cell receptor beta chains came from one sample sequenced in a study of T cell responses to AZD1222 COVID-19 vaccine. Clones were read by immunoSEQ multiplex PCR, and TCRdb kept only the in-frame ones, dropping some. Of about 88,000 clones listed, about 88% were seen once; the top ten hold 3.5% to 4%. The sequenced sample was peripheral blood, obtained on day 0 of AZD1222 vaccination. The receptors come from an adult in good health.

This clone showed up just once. CDR3 nucleotides: TGTGCCAGCAGTTTCCAAGGGGCCTCCTACGAGCAGTACTTC. Protein product: CASSFQGASYEQYF. This rearrangement joins TRBV28 to TRBJ2-7, with a weak D call TRBD1 (5 bases). Germline V gives CDR1 MDHEN, CDR2 SYDVKM. The CDR3 runs to 14 residues. V lost 3 bases and J lost 0, with 9 bases in between.

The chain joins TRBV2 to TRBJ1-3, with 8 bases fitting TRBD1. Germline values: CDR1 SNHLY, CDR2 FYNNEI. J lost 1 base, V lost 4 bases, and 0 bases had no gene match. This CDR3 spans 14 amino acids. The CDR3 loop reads CASSGQGSGNTIYF. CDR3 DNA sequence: TGTGCCAGCAGTGGACAGGGGTCTGGAAACACCATATATTTT.

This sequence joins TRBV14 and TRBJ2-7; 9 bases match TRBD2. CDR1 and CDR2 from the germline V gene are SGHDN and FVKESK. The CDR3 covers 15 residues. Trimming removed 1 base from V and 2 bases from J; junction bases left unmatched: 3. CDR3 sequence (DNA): TGTGCCAGCAGCCAAGCCGCGGGGGGGGCCTACGAGCAGTACTTC. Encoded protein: CASSQAAGGAYEQYF.

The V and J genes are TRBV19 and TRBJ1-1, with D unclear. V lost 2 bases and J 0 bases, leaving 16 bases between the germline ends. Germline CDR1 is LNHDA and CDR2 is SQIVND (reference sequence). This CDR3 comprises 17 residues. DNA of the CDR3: TGTGCCAGTAGTATATTGGGAAGGGATAGCTTGAACACTGAAGCTTTCTTT. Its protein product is CASSILGRDSLNTEAFF.

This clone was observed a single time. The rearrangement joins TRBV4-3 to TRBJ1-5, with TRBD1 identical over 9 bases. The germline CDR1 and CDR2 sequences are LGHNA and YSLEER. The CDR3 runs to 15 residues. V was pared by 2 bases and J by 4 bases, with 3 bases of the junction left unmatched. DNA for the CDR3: TGCGCCAGCAGCCAATCCGGGACAGGGAATCAGCCCCAGCATTTT. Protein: CASSQSGTGNQPQHF.

CDR3 sequence reads: CASSSRGGGGTEAFF. In DNA form, the CDR3 reads TGTGCCAGCAGCTCTCGCGGGGGTGGAGGCACTGAAGCTTTCTTT. The genes are TRBV6-5 and TRBJ1-1; possible D gene TRBD1, 5 bases. The CDR3 consists of 15 residues. V lost 6 bases and J 4 bases, leaving 18 bases between the germline ends. Looked up from germline, CDR1 is MNHEY and CDR2 is SVGAGI.

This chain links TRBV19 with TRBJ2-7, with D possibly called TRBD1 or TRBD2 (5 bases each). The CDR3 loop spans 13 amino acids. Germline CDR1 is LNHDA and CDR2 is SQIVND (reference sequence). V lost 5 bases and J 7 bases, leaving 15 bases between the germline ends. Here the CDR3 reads CASSPPSGPEQYF. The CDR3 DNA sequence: TGTGCCAGTAGTCCTCCCTCGGGACCGGAGCAGTACTTC.

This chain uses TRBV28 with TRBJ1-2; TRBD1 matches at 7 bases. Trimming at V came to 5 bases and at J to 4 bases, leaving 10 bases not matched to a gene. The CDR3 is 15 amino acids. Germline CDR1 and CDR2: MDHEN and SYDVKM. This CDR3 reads CASSPNRGPGYGYTF. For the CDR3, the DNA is TGTGCCAGCAGTCCCAACAGGGGACCAGGCTATGGCTACACCTTC.

The CDR3 DNA sequence: TGCGCCAGCAGCCAAGCGGATCTACCGAACACTGAAGCTTTCTTT. This encodes CASSQADLPNTEAFF. The chain links TRBV4-3 to TRBJ1-1; D unclear. V was trimmed by 1 base and J by 1 base, leaving 10 bases between them. From germline, CDR1 is LGHNA and CDR2 YSLEER. The CDR3 runs 15 residues.

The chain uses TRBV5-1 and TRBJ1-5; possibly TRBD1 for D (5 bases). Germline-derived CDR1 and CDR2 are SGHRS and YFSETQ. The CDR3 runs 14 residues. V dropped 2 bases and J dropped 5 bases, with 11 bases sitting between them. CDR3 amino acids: CASSLTAGDQPQHF. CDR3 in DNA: TGCGCCAGCAGCTTAACAGCGGGGGATCAGCCCCAGCATTTT.

The CDR3 region has the DNA TGCGCCAGCAGCTTGAACCCGCCGAGCTCTGGAAACACCATATATTTT. It codes for CASSLNPPSSGNTIYF. The J gene is TRBJ1-3, the V gene TRBV5-1; D gene ambiguous. Deletions cut 1 base from V and 0 bases from J, with 11 bases between. The germline CDR1 and CDR2 sequences are SGHRS and YFSETQ. This CDR3 contains 16 residues.

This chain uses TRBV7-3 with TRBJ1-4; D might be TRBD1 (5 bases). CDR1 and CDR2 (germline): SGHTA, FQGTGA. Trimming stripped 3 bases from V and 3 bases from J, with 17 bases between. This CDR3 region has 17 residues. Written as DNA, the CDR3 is TGTGCCAGCAGCTTTCCGGGACGCTGGACCCCTAATGAAAAACTGTTTTTT. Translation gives CASSFPGRWTPNEKLFF.

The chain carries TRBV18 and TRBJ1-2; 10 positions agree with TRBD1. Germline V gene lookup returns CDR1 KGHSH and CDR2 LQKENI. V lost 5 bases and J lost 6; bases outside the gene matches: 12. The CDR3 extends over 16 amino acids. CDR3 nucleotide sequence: TGTGCCAGCTCAGCGTCTTACTCCGGGACAGGGGATGGCTACACCTTC. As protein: CASSASYSGTGDGYTF.

The CDR3 protein is CASTQGRGNYGYTF. For the CDR3, the DNA is TGTGCCAGCACCCAGGGAAGGGGTAACTATGGCTACACCTTC. This rearrangement joins TRBV6-5 to TRBJ1-2, with D perhaps TRBD1 (5 bases). Germline V lookup: CDR1 MNHEY, CDR2 SVGAGI. This CDR3 is built from 14 residues. Trimming took 7 bases from V and 1 from J, leaving 13 bases between them.

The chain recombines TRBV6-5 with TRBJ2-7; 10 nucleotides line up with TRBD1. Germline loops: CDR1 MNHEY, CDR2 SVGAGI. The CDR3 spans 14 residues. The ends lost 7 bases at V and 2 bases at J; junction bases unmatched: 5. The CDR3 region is CASKPGQGTYEQYF. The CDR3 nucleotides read TGTGCCAGCAAACCGGGACAGGGGACCTACGAGCAGTACTTC.